This is a list of T cell receptor beta chains from one sample in a study of regulatory T cells in long-lasting Graves disease. A single record per CDR3 protein comes from TCRdb applying MiXCR to the multiplex PCR reads. The table records 300,000 to 500,000 distinct CDR3 sequences, around 21% of them present only once. The specimen comprised peripheral blood mononuclear cells (PBMCs), sampled when the disease was refractory, from a patient treated with antithyroid drugs. All receptors come from a female donor with Graves disease. CDR3s include the opening cysteine and the closing phenylalanine or tryptophan. The order of the fields is clone size, J gene, V gene, D gene, CDR3 protein, CDR3 DNA. D genes are given only for firm matches. Expanded clones are given a class, and other clones once, few, many or no size at all.

clone size: many; J gene: TRBJ1-2; V gene: TRBV28; D gene: NA; CDR3 protein: CASSPRPNYGYTF; CDR3 DNA: TGTGCCAGCAGTCCCCGACCTAACTATGGCTACACCTTC
clone size: NA; J gene: TRBJ2-7; V gene: TRBV4-1; D gene: TRBD2; CDR3 protein: CASSHLVSGSAVEQYF; CDR3 DNA: TGCGCCAGCAGCCACCTCGTTAGCGGGAGTGCGGTCGAGCAGTACTTC
clone size: NA; J gene: TRBJ2-7; V gene: TRBV19; D gene: NA; CDR3 protein: CASSNGPGYEQYF; CDR3 DNA: TGTGCCAGTAGTAACGGGCCGGGGTACGAGCAGTACTTC
clone size: few; J gene: TRBJ2-5; V gene: TRBV7-9; D gene: TRBD2; CDR3 protein: CASSLAPFGGSLQETQYF; CDR3 DNA: TGTGCCAGCAGCTTAGCCCCTTTCGGGGGGAGCCTCCAAGAGACCCAGTACTTC
clone size: many; J gene: TRBJ2-5; V gene: TRBV7-2; D gene: TRBD2; CDR3 protein: CASSLVSSGRGETQYF; CDR3 DNA: TGTGCCAGCAGCTTAGTATCCAGCGGGAGAGGAGAGACCCAGTACTTC
clone size: NA; J gene: TRBJ2-2; V gene: TRBV5-1; D gene: TRBD1; CDR3 protein: CASSTTGVLLGTGELFF; CDR3 DNA: TGCGCCAGCAGCACCACAGGGGTCCTTTTGGGGACCGGGGAGCTGTTTTTT
clone size: few; J gene: TRBJ2-1; V gene: TRBV7-9; D gene: NA; CDR3 protein: CASSLAGEKNEQFF; CDR3 DNA: TGTGCCAGCAGCTTAGCGGGAGAAAAAAATGAGCAGTTCTTC
clone size: NA; J gene: TRBJ2-7; V gene: TRBV25-1; D gene: NA; CDR3 protein: CASTLLSVAEQYF; CDR3 DNA: TGTGCCAGCACCTTGCTGTCGGTTGCCGAGCAGTACTTC
clone size: many; J gene: TRBJ1-2; V gene: TRBV3-1; D gene: NA; CDR3 protein: CASSPNGVYGYTF; CDR3 DNA: TGTGCCAGCAGTCCAAACGGGGTTTATGGCTACACCTTC
clone size: NA; J gene: TRBJ2-1; V gene: TRBV20-1; D gene: NA; CDR3 protein: CSASANLQPTVSYNEQFF; CDR3 DNA: TGCAGTGCTTCTGCCAATCTACAACCGACGGTCTCCTACAATGAGCAGTTCTTC
clone size: many; J gene: TRBJ1-5; V gene: TRBV15; D gene: NA; CDR3 protein: CATSKGGILGQPQHF; CDR3 DNA: TGTGCCACCAGCAAGGGAGGTATTCTAGGGCAGCCCCAGCATTTT
clone size: NA; J gene: TRBJ1-1; V gene: TRBV9; D gene: NA; CDR3 protein: CASSGTRTEAFF; CDR3 DNA: TGTGCCAGCAGCGGGACGAGGACTGAAGCTTTCTTT
clone size: many; J gene: TRBJ2-7; V gene: TRBV6-1; D gene: NA; CDR3 protein: CATKVQGNKQYF; CDR3 DNA: TGTGCCACCAAGGTCCAGGGGAACAAGCAGTACTTC
clone size: few; J gene: TRBJ2-1; V gene: TRBV15; D gene: NA; CDR3 protein: CATSRDAPGYNEQFF; CDR3 DNA: TGTGCCACCAGCAGAGATGCCCCAGGTTACAATGAGCAGTTCTTC
clone size: few; J gene: TRBJ2-1; V gene: TRBV29-1; D gene: TRBD1; CDR3 protein: CSVDRAYNEQFF; CDR3 DNA: TGCAGCGTGGACAGGGCATACAATGAGCAGTTCTTC